The T cell receptor beta chain under discussion was sequenced for a study of blood T cell repertoires in COVID-19. About the study: The cDNA or gDNA used as material had been derived from T cells, B-cell-depleted T cells, or PBMCs.

Two negative PCRs, clearance, or symptom resolution had been documented for recovered Cohort 3 donors. The CDR3 contains 12 residues. The V end lost 2 bases, the J end lost 8 bases, and 9 bases lay between the germline ends. Looked up from germline, CDR1 is MDHEN and CDR2 is SYDVKM. This clone was observed a single time. Clones were sequenced by immunoSEQ multiplex PCR, and TCRdb holds only the in-frame ones, with some missing. The repertoire consists of under 200,000 clones, with roughly 85% occurring once and the leading ten covering 15% to 20%. This receptor was taken from a man aged 60 to 69 who had recovered from COVID-19. The specimen was PBMCs or T cells enriched from blood (not recorded which). This rearrangement joins TRBV28 to TRBJ1-1; D perhaps matches TRBD1 (5 bases). CDR3: CASSLRQIEAFF. Here the CDR3 DNA reads TGTGCCAGCAGTTTACGACAGATAGAAGCTTTCTTT. Full variable domain (rest looked up from reference TRBV28 and TRBJ1-1): DVKVTQSSRYLVKRTGEKVFLECVQDMDHENMFWYRQDPGLGLRLIYFSYDVKMKEKGDIPEGYSVSREKKERFSLILESASTNQTSMYLCASSLRQIEAFFGQGTRLTVV.